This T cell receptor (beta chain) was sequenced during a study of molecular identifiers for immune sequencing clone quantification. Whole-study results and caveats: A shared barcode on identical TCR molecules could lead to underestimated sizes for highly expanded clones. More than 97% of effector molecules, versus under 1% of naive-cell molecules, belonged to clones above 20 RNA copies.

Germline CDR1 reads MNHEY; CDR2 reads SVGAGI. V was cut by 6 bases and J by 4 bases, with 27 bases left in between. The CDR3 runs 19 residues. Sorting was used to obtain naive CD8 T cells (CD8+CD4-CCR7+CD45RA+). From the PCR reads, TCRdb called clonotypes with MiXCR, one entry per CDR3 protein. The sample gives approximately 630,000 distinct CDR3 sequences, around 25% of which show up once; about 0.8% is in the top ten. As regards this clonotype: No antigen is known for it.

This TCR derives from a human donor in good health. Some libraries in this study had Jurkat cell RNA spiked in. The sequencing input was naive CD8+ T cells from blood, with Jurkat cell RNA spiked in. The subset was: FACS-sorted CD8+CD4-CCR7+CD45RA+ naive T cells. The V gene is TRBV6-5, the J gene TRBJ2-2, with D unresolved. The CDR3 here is CASSPFRPGRRVVTGELFF. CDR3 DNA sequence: TGTGCCAGCAGCCCCTTCCGCCCTGGCCGCCGAGTCGTCACCGGGGAGCTGTTTTTT.